The 10 T cell receptor beta chains below come from one sample, sequenced in a study of cytomegalovirus exposure and HLA in healthy donors. 60 Vbeta and 13 Jbeta primers were used in PCR. Generated by immunoSEQ multiplex PCR, the TCRdb table keeps only in-frame clones and is missing some. The sample holds some 270,000 clones, about 93% seen once. Source material: PBMCs. These receptors all stem from a girl aged 2 to 9 in good health and CMV-seronegative.

V is TRBV5-4 and J is TRBJ1-1; D is uncertain. Trimming took 1 base from V and 0 from J, leaving 10 bases between them. In germline, CDR1 is SGHNT, CDR2 YYREEE (reference sequence). The CDR3 is 15 residues long. CDR3 sequence reads: CASSLSGSMNTEAFF. CDR3 bases: TGTGCCAGCAGCTTGTCTGGGAGTATGAACACTGAAGCTTTCTTT.

The chain recombines TRBV7-3 with TRBJ2-5; 10 nucleotides line up with TRBD2. The trim removed 3 bases at V and 5 bases at J, leaving 6 bases unmatched. CDR1 is SGHTA and CDR2 is FQGTGA in the germline V gene. The CDR3 has 15 amino acids. The CDR3 protein is CASSLSGGVFETQYF. CDR3 nucleotides: TGTGCCAGCAGCTTGAGCGGGGGGGTGTTCGAGACCCAGTACTTC.

This clone appeared once. The chain couples TRBV2 to TRBJ2-7, with D possibly being TRBD2 (6 bases). Trimming cost V 8 bases and J 1 base, with 12 bases left between them. The CDR3 spans 13 residues. Germline loops: CDR1 SNHLY, CDR2 FYNNEI. This chain's CDR3 is CASGLTSSYEQYF. DNA of the CDR3: TGTGCCAGCGGCTTGACTAGTTCCTACGAGCAGTACTTC.

V gene TRBV30 combines with J gene TRBJ1-2; 9 bases line up with TRBD1. The junction had 13 bases not matched to a gene; V was cut back by 3 bases and J by 8 bases. CDR3 size: 15 residues. Germline CDR1 reads GTSNPN; CDR2 reads SVGIG (reference sequence). The chain's CDR3 is CAWRRTKQGAVGYTF. The CDR3 DNA follows: TGTGCCTGGAGGAGAACAAAACAGGGGGCGGTCGGCTACACCTTC. The entire variable domain, with the rest obtained from reference TRBV30 and TRBJ1-2, is as follows: SQTIHQWPATLVQPVGSPLSLECTVEGTSNPNLYWYRQAAGRGLQLLFYSVGIGQISSEVPQNLSASRPQDRQFILSSKKLLLSDSGFYLCAWRRTKQGAVGYTFGSGTRLTVV.

V usage is TRBV2 and J usage is TRBJ2-7; TRBD1 agrees at 10 bases. The CDR3 consists of 14 residues. V was pared by 8 bases and J by 5 bases, with 9 bases of the junction left unmatched. CDR1 and CDR2 from the germline V gene are SNHLY and FYNNEI. The chain's CDR3 is CASGLGQGKNEQYF. The CDR3 DNA reads TGTGCCAGCGGGCTGGGACAGGGGAAGAACGAGCAGTACTTC.

This sequence joins TRBV11-2 and TRBJ2-1, with 7 bases lining up with TRBD2. The CDR3 length is 17 residues. CDR1 is SGHAT and CDR2 is FQNNGV in the germline V gene. V gave up 5 bases and J gave up 3 bases; unmatched junction bases: 13. The CDR3 region has the DNA TGTGCCAGCAGCCAAAGACCCCGCGGGAGTAACTACAATGAGCAGTTCTTC. Amino acid sequence: CASSQRPRGSNYNEQFF.

V and J are TRBV4-1 and TRBJ2-7; tentatively, D is TRBD1 (5 bases). V dropped 1 base and J dropped 2 bases, with 12 bases sitting between them. The germline gives CDR1 MGHRA, CDR2 YSYEKL. This CDR3 region has 15 residues. The CDR3 sequence is CASSQVTTAPYEQYF. The CDR3 DNA reads as TGCGCCAGCAGCCAAGTCACGACAGCCCCCTACGAGCAGTACTTC.

To note about this clone: At one of its ends the junction is not consistent with the germline gene, which may arise from a read error. The chain joins TRBV29-1 to TRBJ1-2; 9 nucleotides align to TRBD1. The CDR3 is made up of 12 amino acids. Germline loops: CDR1 SQVTM, CDR2 ANQGSEA. The CDR3 nucleotides read TGCAGCGTTGGGTTACAGGGGGCGCTTTGGATCTTC. Residues: CSVGLQGALWIF.

The V call is TRBV4-1, the J call TRBJ1-4; D is unresolved. V lost 3 bases and J 5 bases, leaving 10 bases between the germline ends. Per germline, CDR1 MGHRA and CDR2 YSYEKL. The CDR3 runs 14 residues. CDR3: CASSQGDRNEKLFF. In nucleotides, the CDR3 is TGCGCCAGCAGCCAGGGAGATAGGAATGAAAAACTGTTTTTT.

The rearrangement links TRBV18 to TRBJ1-1; the D is unclear. The V end was cut by 2 bases, the J end by 2 bases, with 3 bases between. The CDR3 length is 12 residues. Per the germline V gene, CDR1 is KGHSH and CDR2 is LQKENI. CDR3 protein: CASSPINTEAFF. The DNA of the CDR3 is TGTGCCAGCTCACCAATAAACACTGAAGCTTTCTTT.